This T cell receptor beta chain stems from a study of beta chain features in type 1 diabetes. Study results and limitations: Highly expressing activated T cells could be over-counted with a cDNA template.

This clone appeared a few times. Its antigen remains unidentified. Expressed TCRB transcripts were sequenced because the entire RNA isolate underwent reverse transcription. Using immunoSEQ multiplex PCR, the repertoire was profiled, and TCRdb retains in-frame clones only, with some absent. The top ten hold about 2% of the sample, which has 150,000 or so clones, 11% seen once. Material: central memory CD4+ T cells from blood. This receptor was obtained from a man between 18 and 35 years old in good health.

DNA of the CDR3: TGTGCCAGCAGCTTAGGTGTCGGGGTCAGTCAGCCCCAGCATTTT. Its translation: CASSLGVGVSQPQHF. V gene TRBV13 combines with J gene TRBJ1-5; no definite D call. This CDR3 region has 15 residues. Germline CDR1 and CDR2: PRHDT and FYEKMQ (reference sequence). V was trimmed by 0 bases and J by 6 bases, leaving 12 bases between them.